What follows is one T cell receptor (beta chain) and its context. Its target is not known. The naive CD8 subset, CD45RO-negative cells positively selected for CCR7, excluded terminally differentiated effector memory CD45RA+ cells. This entry is derived from a study of shared clonotypes between healthy human individuals. Trimming left V 0 bases short and J 5 bases short, with 12 bases between. The CDR3 covers 15 residues. Germline assignment: CDR1 MNHEY and CDR2 SMNVEV (reference sequence). The method was immunoSEQ multiplex PCR; TCRdb's version includes in-frame clones alone and lacks a portion of them. This sample has about 680,000 clones, with about 91% found just once. Study findings and constraints: Around 5% was the fraction of naive CD4 clonotypes found shared across a few donors.

The chain combines TRBV27 with TRBJ2-3; D is unclear. Sequencing was carried out using naive CD8+ T cells sorted from blood. This TCR derives from a man aged 25 to 45 in good health. In DNA, the CDR3 is TGTGCCAGCAGTTTATCCCTCGGTAGAGTAGATACGCAGTATTTT. It encodes CASSLSLGRVDTQYF.